The rows below give T cell receptor beta chains drawn from one sample of a study of shared clonotypes between healthy human individuals. Clones were sequenced by immunoSEQ multiplex PCR, and TCRdb holds only the in-frame ones, with some missing. The data hold about 2 million clones, with about 95% observed a single time. Sample: naive CD8+ T cells sorted from blood. Receptors originate from a man in his late teens or twenties in good health. Both conserved end residues are trimmed from each CDR3.

V gene	J gene	CDR3 protein
TRBV11-2	TRBJ1-2	ASSMLTGAYGYT
TRBV7-9	TRBJ2-1	ASAPNEQF
TRBV6-1	TRBJ2-7	ASSEIGQGHEQY
TRBV21-1	TRBJ1-4	ASKDRGINEKLF
TRBV10-1	TRBJ2-1	ASSESMWGNYNEQF
TRBV28	TRBJ1-5	ASSLGTGPQPQH
TRBV7-9	TRBJ1-5	ASGSGGVQPQH
TRBV11-2	TRBJ2-7	ASSLAPMAEYEQY
TRBV5-6	TRBJ2-5	ASSLKGVGETQY
TRBV11-3	TRBJ2-7	ASSLGLTYEQY
TRBV5-1	TRBJ2-7	ASSPRPGGNYEQY
TRBV15	TRBJ2-2	ATSRDLGTGTTGELF
TRBV13	TRBJ2-1	ASSLALSGGLNSYNEQF
TRBV10-2	TRBJ2-3	ASTASSADTQY
TRBV27	TRBJ1-6	ASSYDRVDSPLH
TRBV5-6	TRBJ2-7	ASSPTSGRASYEQY
TRBV7-7	TRBJ2-1	ASSLEVAGFNYNEQF
TRBV19	TRBJ2-4	ASMGDGAKNIQY
TRBV6-5	TRBJ2-1	ASSYSGSSYNEQF
TRBV2	TRBJ1-1	ASSLGQYLNTEAF
TRBV30	TRBJ2-3	AWSPAGPDTQY
TRBV18	TRBJ1-5	ASSPQGGSNQPQH
TRBV7-9	TRBJ2-7	ASSPYFGEYEQY
TRBV11-3	TRBJ2-1	ASSERESSYNEQF
TRBV19	TRBJ2-1	ASSIFASGRGYNEQF
TRBV7-9	TRBJ2-3	ASSLYDGSTDTQY
TRBV4-3	TRBJ1-2	ASSRLTGPDEYGYT
TRBV19	TRBJ1-1	ASSPQGVEAF